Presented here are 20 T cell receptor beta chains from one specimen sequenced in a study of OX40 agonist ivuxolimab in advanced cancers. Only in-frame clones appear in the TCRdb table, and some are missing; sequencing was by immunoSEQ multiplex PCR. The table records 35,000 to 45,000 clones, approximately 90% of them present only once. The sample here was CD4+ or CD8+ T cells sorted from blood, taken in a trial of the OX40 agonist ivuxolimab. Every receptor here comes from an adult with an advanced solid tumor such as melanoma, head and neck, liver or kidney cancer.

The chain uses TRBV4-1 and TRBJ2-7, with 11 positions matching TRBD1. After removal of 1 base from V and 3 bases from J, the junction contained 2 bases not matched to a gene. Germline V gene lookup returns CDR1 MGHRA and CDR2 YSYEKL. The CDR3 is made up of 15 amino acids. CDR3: CASSQAGTGGYEQYF. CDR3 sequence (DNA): TGCGCCAGCAGCCAAGCTGGGACAGGGGGCTACGAGCAGTACTTC.

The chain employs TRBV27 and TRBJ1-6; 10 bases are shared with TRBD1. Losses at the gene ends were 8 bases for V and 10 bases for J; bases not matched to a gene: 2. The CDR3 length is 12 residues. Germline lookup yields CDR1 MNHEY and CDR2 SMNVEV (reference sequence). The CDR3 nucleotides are TGTGCCAGCGGACAGGGGGGCTCACCCCTCCACTTT. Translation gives CASGQGGSPLHF.

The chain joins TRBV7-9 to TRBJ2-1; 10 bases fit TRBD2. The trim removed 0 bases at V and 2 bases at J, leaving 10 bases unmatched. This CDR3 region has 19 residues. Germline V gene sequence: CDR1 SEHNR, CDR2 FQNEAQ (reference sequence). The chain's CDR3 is CASSLALAGVGSPYNEQFF. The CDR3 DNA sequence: TGTGCCAGCAGCTTAGCCCTAGCGGGAGTTGGTTCCCCCTACAATGAGCAGTTCTTC.

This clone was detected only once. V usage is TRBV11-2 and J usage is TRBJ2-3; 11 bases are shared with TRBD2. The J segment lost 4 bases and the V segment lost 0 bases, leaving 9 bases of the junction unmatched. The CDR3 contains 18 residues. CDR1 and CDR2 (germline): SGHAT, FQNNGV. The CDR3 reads CASSLDPTSGRGADTQYF. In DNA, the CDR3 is TGTGCCAGCAGCTTAGATCCCACTAGCGGGAGAGGCGCAGATACGCAGTATTTT.

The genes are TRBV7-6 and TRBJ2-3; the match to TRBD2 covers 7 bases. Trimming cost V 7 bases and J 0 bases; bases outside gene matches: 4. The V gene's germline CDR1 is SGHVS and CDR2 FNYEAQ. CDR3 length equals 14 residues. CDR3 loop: CASTLLASTDTQYF. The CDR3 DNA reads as TGTGCCAGCACCCTACTAGCGAGCACAGATACGCAGTATTTT.

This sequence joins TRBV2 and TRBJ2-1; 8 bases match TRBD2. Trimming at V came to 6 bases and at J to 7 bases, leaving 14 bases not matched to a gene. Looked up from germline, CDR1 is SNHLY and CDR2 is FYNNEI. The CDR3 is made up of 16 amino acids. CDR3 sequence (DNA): TGTGCCAGCAGGCCACTACTAGCGGCCATGATGAATGAGCAGTTCTTC. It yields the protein CASRPLLAAMMNEQFF.

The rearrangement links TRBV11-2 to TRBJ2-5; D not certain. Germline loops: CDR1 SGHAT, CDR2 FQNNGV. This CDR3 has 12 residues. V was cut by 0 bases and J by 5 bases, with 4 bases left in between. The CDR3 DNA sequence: TGTGCCAGCAGCTTAGATCTTGAGACCCAGTACTTC. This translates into CASSLDLETQYF.

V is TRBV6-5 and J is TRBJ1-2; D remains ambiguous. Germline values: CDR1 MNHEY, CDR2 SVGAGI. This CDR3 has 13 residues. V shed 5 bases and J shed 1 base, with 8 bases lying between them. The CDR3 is CASSETDNYGYTF. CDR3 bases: TGTGCCAGCAGTGAGACGGATAACTATGGCTACACCTTC.

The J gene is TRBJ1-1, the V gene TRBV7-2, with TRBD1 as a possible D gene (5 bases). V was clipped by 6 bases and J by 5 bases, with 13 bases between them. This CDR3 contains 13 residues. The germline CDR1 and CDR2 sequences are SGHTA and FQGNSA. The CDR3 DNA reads TGTGCCAGCAGGCCGCCGGGGGATACTGAAGCTTTCTTT. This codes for CASRPPGDTEAFF.

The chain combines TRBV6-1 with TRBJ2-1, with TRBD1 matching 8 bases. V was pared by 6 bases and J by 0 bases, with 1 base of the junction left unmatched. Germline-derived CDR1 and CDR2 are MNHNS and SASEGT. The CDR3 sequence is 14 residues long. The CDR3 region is CASRTGDSYNEQFF. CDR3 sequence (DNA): TGTGCCAGCAGGACAGGGGACTCCTACAATGAGCAGTTCTTC.

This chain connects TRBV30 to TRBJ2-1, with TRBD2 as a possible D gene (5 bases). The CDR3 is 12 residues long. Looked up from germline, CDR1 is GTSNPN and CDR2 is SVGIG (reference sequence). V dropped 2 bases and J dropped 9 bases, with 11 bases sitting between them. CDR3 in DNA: TGTGCCTGGAGTCCCGGCGGAGGTGAGCAGTTCTTC. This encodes CAWSPGGGEQFF.

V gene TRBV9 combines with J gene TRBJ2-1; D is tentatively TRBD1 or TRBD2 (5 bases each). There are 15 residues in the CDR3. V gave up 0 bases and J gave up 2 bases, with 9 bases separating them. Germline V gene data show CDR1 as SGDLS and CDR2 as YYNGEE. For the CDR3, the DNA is TGTGCCAGCAGCGTAGAGGGGAGTCCCTACAATGAGCAGTTCTTC. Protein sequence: CASSVEGSPYNEQFF.

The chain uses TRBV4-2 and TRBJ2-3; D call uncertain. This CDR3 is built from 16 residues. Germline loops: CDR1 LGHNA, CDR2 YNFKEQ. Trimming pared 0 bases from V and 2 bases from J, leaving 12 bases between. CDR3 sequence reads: CASSQEPHLLTDTQYF. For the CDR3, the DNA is TGTGCCAGCAGCCAAGAACCACATCTACTCACAGATACGCAGTATTTT.

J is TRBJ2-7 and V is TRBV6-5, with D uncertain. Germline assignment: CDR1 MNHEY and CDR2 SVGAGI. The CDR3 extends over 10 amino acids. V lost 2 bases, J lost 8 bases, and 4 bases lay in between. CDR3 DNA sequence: TGTGCCAGCAGTTACCCCAAGCAGTACTTC. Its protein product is CASSYPKQYF.

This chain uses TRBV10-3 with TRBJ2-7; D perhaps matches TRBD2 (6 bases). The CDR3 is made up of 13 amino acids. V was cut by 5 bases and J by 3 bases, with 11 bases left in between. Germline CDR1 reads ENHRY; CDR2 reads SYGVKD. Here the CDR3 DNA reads TGTGCCATCAGTTCTAGCGCACGCTACGAGCAGTACTTC. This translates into CAISSSARYEQYF.

The CDR3 DNA follows: TGCGCCAGCAGCCGGGGACAGATGTCCTACGAGCAGTACTTC. Its protein product is CASSRGQMSYEQYF. This chain joins TRBV23-1 and TRBJ2-7, with TRBD1 matching over 7 bases. TRBV23-1 is designated an ORF whose function remains uncertain. V gave up 6 bases and J gave up 1 base; unmatched junction bases: 6. The CDR3 spans 14 residues.

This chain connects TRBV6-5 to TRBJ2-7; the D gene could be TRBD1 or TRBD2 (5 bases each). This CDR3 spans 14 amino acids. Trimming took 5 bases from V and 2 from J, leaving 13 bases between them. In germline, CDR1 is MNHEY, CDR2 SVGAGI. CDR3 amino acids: CASSPTGTPYEQYF. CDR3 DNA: TGTGCCAGCAGTCCTACCGGGACCCCCTACGAGCAGTACTTC.

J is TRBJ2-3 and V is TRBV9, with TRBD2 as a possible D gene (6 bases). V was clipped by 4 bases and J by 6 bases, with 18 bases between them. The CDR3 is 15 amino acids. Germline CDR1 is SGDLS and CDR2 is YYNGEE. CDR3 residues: CASSSHGLWGDTQYF. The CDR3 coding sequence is TGTGCCAGCAGCTCCCACGGACTATGGGGGGATACGCAGTATTTT.

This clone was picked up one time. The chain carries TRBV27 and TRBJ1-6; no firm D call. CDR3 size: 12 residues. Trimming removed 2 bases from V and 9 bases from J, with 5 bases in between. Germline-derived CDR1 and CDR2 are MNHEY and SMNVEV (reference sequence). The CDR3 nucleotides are TGTGCCAGCAGTTTAATAGGTTCACCCCTCCACTTT. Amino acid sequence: CASSLIGSPLHF.

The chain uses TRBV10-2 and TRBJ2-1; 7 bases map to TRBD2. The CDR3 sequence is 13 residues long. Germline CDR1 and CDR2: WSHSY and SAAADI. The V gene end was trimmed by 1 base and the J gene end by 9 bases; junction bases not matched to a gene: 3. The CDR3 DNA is TGCGCCAGCAGTGAGTTTCTAGCGGTTGAGCAGTTCTTC. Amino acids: CASSEFLAVEQFF.